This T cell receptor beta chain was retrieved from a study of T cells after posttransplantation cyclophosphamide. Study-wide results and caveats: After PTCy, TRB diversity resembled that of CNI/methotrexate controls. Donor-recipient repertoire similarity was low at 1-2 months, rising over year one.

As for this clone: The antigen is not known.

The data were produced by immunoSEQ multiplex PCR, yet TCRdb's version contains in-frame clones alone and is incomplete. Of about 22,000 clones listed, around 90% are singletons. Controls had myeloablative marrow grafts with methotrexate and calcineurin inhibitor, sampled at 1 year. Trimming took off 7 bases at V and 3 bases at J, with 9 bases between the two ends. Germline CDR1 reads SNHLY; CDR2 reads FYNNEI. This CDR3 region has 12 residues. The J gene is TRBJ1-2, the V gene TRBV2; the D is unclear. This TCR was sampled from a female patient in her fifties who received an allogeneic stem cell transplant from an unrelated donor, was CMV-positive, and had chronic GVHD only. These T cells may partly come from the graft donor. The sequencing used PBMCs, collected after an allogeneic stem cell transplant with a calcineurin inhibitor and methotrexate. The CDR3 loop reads CASIGRHYGYTF. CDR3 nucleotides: TGTGCCAGCATAGGCAGGCACTATGGCTACACCTTC. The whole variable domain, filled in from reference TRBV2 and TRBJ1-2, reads EPEVTQTPSHQVTQMGQEVILRCVPISNHLYFYWYRQILGQKVEFLVSFYNNEISEKSEIFDDQFSVERPDGSNFTLKIRSTKLEDSAMYFCASIGRHYGYTFGSGTRLTVV.